This TCR beta chain derives from a study of identical twins. The authors used template switching to add a universal primer site and gave cDNA unique molecular identifiers. TCRdb ran MiXCR on the 5' RACE reads and lists one entry per CDR3 protein. This table has 250,000 or so distinct CDR3 sequences, around 8.8% appearing once. Germline V gene lookup returns CDR1 DFQATT and CDR2 SNEGSKA (reference sequence). This CDR3 has 12 amino acids. V lost 3 bases and J lost 6, with 12 bases in between. Study-level findings and limits: With beta out-of-frame sequences, excess sharing by twins was weaker.

At least ten counts were recorded for this clonotype. Its antigen remains unknown. The same data also contributed to another study, on yellow fever vaccine responses in identical twins.

The V and J genes are TRBV20-1 and TRBJ2-7; D is possibly TRBD1 (5 bases). Sequencing was carried out using CD8+ T cells sorted from blood. This receptor was taken from a woman aged 18-29 years in good health. The chain's CDR3 is CSASDGTGEQYF. The DNA for the CDR3 is TGCAGTGCTAGTGACGGAACAGGCGAGCAGTACTTC.